The 32 T cell receptor beta chains reported below all come from one sample, sequenced in a study of CD8 T cells in Susac syndrome. An input of about 0.45 to 1 ug of RNA was subjected to reverse transcription using random hexamers. TCRdb redid the calling of the immunoSEQ multiplex PCR reads with MiXCR, one entry per CDR3 protein. The data show about 180,000 distinct CDR3 sequences, under 97% seen once. Sequencing was done on a sample of CD4+ T cells from PBMCs. Source of these receptors: a human donor with multiple sclerosis.

The V and J genes are TRBV2 and TRBJ2-3; 8 positions agree with TRBD2. V lost 4 bases and J lost 2; bases outside the gene matches: 5. The CDR3 loop spans 15 amino acids. Germline CDR1 is SNHLY and CDR2 is FYNNEI. CDR3 nucleotide sequence: TGTGCCAGCAGTGGAGCGGGGGCGAACACAGATACGCAGTATTTT. Translation: CASSGAGANTDTQYF.

V and J are TRBV11-1 and TRBJ2-7; 9 nucleotides align to TRBD1. The trim removed 1 base at V and 5 bases at J, leaving 6 bases unmatched. Germline V gene sequence: CDR1 SGHAT, CDR2 FQDESV (reference sequence). CDR3 length: 15 residues. CDR3 protein: CASSLGGQGLDEQYF. The CDR3 DNA is TGTGCCAGCAGCTTAGGGGGACAGGGTTTGGACGAGCAGTACTTC.

This clonotype was seen once. This CDR3 is CASSHRTRTPKVESYNSPLHF. In DNA, the CDR3 is TGCGCCAGCAGTCACCGAACAAGGACACCCAAGGTTGAGTCCTATAATTCACCCCTCCACTTT. The chain combines TRBV23-1 with TRBJ1-6; weak D call: TRBD1 (5 bases). TRBV23-1 falls under the ORF class, with uncertain function. V was pared by 3 bases and J by 1 base, with 25 bases between. The length of the CDR3 is 21 residues.

The chain has TRBV19 and TRBJ2-3; no definite D call. The germline V gene encodes CDR1 LNHDA and CDR2 SQIVND (reference sequence). The ends were cut back, 8 bases at V and 0 bases at J, with 9 bases in the middle. The CDR3 has 13 amino acids. The CDR3 spells CASRSLSTDTQYF. The CDR3 DNA sequence: TGTGCCAGTCGTTCCCTAAGCACAGATACGCAGTATTTT.

The rearrangement joins TRBV15 to TRBJ1-5; weak D call: TRBD1 (5 bases). Germline values: CDR1 LNHNV, CDR2 YYDKDF (reference sequence). Trimming removed 9 bases from V and 4 bases from J, with 10 bases in between. CDR3 size: 12 residues. CDR3 protein: CATQEGNQPQHF. CDR3 coding DNA: TGTGCCACGCAGGAGGGGAATCAGCCCCAGCATTTT.

This chain uses TRBV3-1 with TRBJ1-1; D not resolved. The germline gives CDR1 LGHDT, CDR2 YNNKEL (reference sequence). Trimming left V 6 bases short and J 1 base short, with 9 bases between. The CDR3 covers 13 residues. In DNA form, the CDR3 reads TGTGCCAGCAGTTTCCGGTGGAACACTGAAGCTTTCTTT. Translation: CASSFRWNTEAFF. The full variable domain, with the rest looked up from reference TRBV3-1 and TRBJ1-1, is DTAVSQTPKYLVTQMGNDKSIKCEQNLGHDTMYWYKQDSKKFLKIMFSYNNKELIINETVPNRFSPKSPDKAHLNLHINSLELGDSAVYFCASSFRWNTEAFFGQGTRLTVV.

The V gene is TRBV15, the J gene TRBJ2-5, with no clear D. Trimming stripped 1 base from V and 1 base from J, with 10 bases between. This CDR3 contains 15 residues. Germline CDR1 and CDR2: LNHNV and YYDKDF (reference sequence). Here the CDR3 reads CATSRARPSQETQYF. CDR3 nucleotide sequence: TGTGCCACCAGCAGAGCGAGACCGTCCCAAGAGACCCAGTACTTC.

The chain joins TRBV6-6 to TRBJ1-5, with a possible D match to TRBD1 (6 bases). The germline CDR1 and CDR2 sequences are MNHNY and SVGAGI (reference sequence). This CDR3 comprises 16 residues. Trimming took off 3 bases at V and 2 bases at J, with 14 bases between the two ends. CDR3 in amino acids: CASSYGSQGGNQPQHF. CDR3 nucleotide sequence: TGTGCCAGCAGTTATGGTTCACAGGGAGGCAATCAGCCCCAGCATTTT.

The gene calls are TRBV20-1 and TRBJ2-3; 7 bases agree with TRBD1. V trimming: 4 bases; J trimming: 2 bases; junction bases outside the gene matches: 9. From germline, CDR1 is DFQATT and CDR2 SNEGSKA (reference sequence). CDR3 size: 15 residues. CDR3 protein: CSAIRPQGPTDTQYF. The CDR3 DNA sequence: TGCAGTGCTATCAGGCCACAGGGGCCCACAGATACGCAGTATTTT.

The chain carries TRBV7-2 and TRBJ2-1, with D uncertain. V lost 5 bases and J 7 bases, leaving 6 bases between the germline ends. This CDR3 is 11 amino acids long. Germline V gene sequence: CDR1 SGHTA, CDR2 FQGNSA. The CDR3 loop reads CASSQRNEQFF. CDR3 bases: TGTGCCAGCAGCCAAAGAAATGAGCAGTTCTTC.

This chain links TRBV20-1 with TRBJ2-1; D is unclear. The V gene lost 2 bases and the J gene lost 5 bases, with 13 bases spanning the gap. This CDR3 is built from 14 residues. Germline V gene lookup returns CDR1 DFQATT and CDR2 SNEGSKA (reference sequence). The DNA of the CDR3 is TGCAGTGCTAGATGGGGTAGAGGAAACAATGAGCAGTTCTTC. Encoded protein: CSARWGRGNNEQFF.

The chain uses TRBV4-3 and TRBJ2-7; D is uncertain. This CDR3 spans 15 amino acids. Germline V gene sequence: CDR1 LGHNA, CDR2 YSLEER. The V end lost 1 base, the J end lost 3 bases, and 13 bases lay between the germline ends. Written as DNA, the CDR3 is TGCGCCAGCAGCCAAGCCCGGAGCGCTCTCTACGAGCAGTACTTC. Translation gives CASSQARSALYEQYF.

This chain links TRBV29-1 with TRBJ2-5, with 7 bases identical to TRBD1. The CDR3 covers 13 residues. CDR1 is SQVTM and CDR2 is ANQGSEA in the germline V gene. J was trimmed by 2 bases and V by 8 bases; bases with no gene match: 8. The CDR3 DNA reads TGCAGCTCCTGGGACAGCTTACAAGAGACCCAGTACTTC. Translating it yields CSSWDSLQETQYF.

This clonotype was seen just once. V usage is TRBV7-2 and J usage is TRBJ1-5; D gene unclear. Trimming shortened V by 1 base and J by 7 bases, and 14 bases separated the two germline ends. The CDR3 contains 15 residues. Germline loops: CDR1 SGHTA, CDR2 FQGNSA. In DNA form, the CDR3 reads TGTGCCAGCAGCTTAGGGTCCCGAGGCAGGCAGCCCCAGCATTTT. The encoded protein is CASSLGSRGRQPQHF. Using reference TRBV7-2 and TRBJ1-5 for the parts outside the CDR3, the full variable domain is GAGVSQSPSNKVTEKGKDVELRCDPISGHTALYWYRQSLGQGLEFLIYFQGNSAPDKSGLPSDRFSAERTGGSVSTLTIQRTQQEDSAVYLCASSLGSRGRQPQHFGDGTRLSIL.

The J gene is TRBJ1-2, the V gene TRBV30, with 9 bases lining up with TRBD1. V shed 5 bases, J shed 3 bases, and the junction held 10 bases outside the gene matches. This CDR3 spans 15 amino acids. CDR1 is GTSNPN, CDR2 SVGIG, per germline (reference sequence). The CDR3 sequence is CAWGNFGTGYYGYTF. The CDR3 bases are TGTGCCTGGGGCAATTTCGGGACAGGGTACTATGGCTACACCTTC.

Only one count was recorded for this clonotype. The J gene is TRBJ1-3, the V gene TRBV29-1, with a weak D call TRBD1 (5 bases). V dropped 7 bases and J dropped 8 bases, with 21 bases sitting between them. The CDR3 contains 14 residues. The germline V gene has CDR1 SQVTM and CDR2 ANQGSEA. The DNA for the CDR3 is TGCAGCGCCTTGACTGGTGTGGGACGGGACACCATATATTTT. Translating gives CSALTGVGRDTIYF.

The J gene is TRBJ2-3, the V gene TRBV3-1, with a possible D match to TRBD2 (6 bases). The V gene's germline CDR1 is LGHDT and CDR2 YNNKEL (reference sequence). The CDR3 totals 16 residues. Deletions cut 4 bases from V and 1 base from J, with 15 bases between. This CDR3 reads CASSRGTGRGTDTQYF. CDR3 bases: TGTGCCAGCAGCCGCGGGACGGGACGGGGCACAGATACGCAGTATTTT.

The chain joins TRBV29-1 to TRBJ2-1, with D possibly being TRBD1 (6 bases). CDR3 size: 12 residues. V was trimmed by 7 bases and J by 15 bases, leaving 22 bases between them. Germline V gene lookup returns CDR1 SQVTM and CDR2 ANQGSEA. The CDR3 DNA reads TGCAGCGACCACTCCAGGGGCAAGACAGGGTTCTTC. Translating it yields CSDHSRGKTGFF.

The rearrangement uses TRBV4-2 and TRBJ2-4; D perhaps matches TRBD2 (7 bases). This CDR3 comprises 15 residues. CDR1 is LGHNA and CDR2 is YNFKEQ in the germline V gene. Trimming took 5 bases from V and 1 from J, leaving 12 bases between them. CDR3 sequence: CASSEGGEAKNIQYF. CDR3 nucleotides: TGTGCCAGCAGCGAGGGGGGGGAGGCCAAAAACATTCAGTACTTC.

The V call is TRBV5-1, the J call TRBJ2-5, with D unclear. The CDR3 is made up of 15 amino acids. The V end was cut by 0 bases, the J end by 0 bases, with 9 bases between. Germline V CDR1 and CDR2: SGHRS, YFSETQ. Here the CDR3 DNA reads TGCGCCAGCAGCTTGGCTCCCGATTACCAAGAGACCCAGTACTTC. It yields the protein CASSLAPDYQETQYF.

On this clonotype: Lacking the conserved final phenylalanine or tryptophan, this CDR3 likely reflects a read error. The limits of the CDR3 on the DNA are not certain, so only TCRdb's listed CDR3 is given. The chain has TRBV10-3 and TRBJ2-7; TRBD2 was called by the table and not checked on the DNA. Germline V gene data show CDR1 as ENHRY and CDR2 as SYGVKD. The CDR3 adds up to 12 amino acids, both ends counted. CDR3 loop: CAISDGATPAMI.

This clonotype occurred once. The V call is TRBV6-5, the J call TRBJ1-5, with 7 bases that match TRBD1. Germline trimming cut 0 bases from V and 1 base from J; bases unmatched to any gene: 6. The CDR3 loop spans 17 amino acids. Germline CDR1 is MNHEY and CDR2 is SVGAGI. The CDR3 region has the DNA TGTGCCAGCAGTTACTCGATCGGGACAGCCAGCAATCAGCCCCAGCATTTT. Translating gives CASSYSIGTASNQPQHF.

The genes are TRBV20-1 and TRBJ1-5, with D tentatively TRBD1 (6 bases). The germline V and J ends were trimmed by 0 bases and 4 bases, with 10 bases remaining between them. This CDR3 is built from 14 residues. CDR1 and CDR2 from the germline V gene are DFQATT and SNEGSKA (reference sequence). CDR3 amino acids: CSARDRRGNQPQHF. The CDR3 DNA reads as TGCAGTGCTAGAGATCGCAGGGGAAATCAGCCCCAGCATTTT.

The chain has TRBV7-2 and TRBJ2-1, with D unclear. Germline CDR1 SGHTA, CDR2 FQGNSA. Trimming cost V 1 base and J 7 bases, with 8 bases left between them. This CDR3 contains 13 residues. In DNA form, the CDR3 reads TGTGCCAGCAGCTTAGGAGTAATTAATGAGCAGTTCTTC. It translates to CASSLGVINEQFF.

The rearrangement links TRBV9 to TRBJ1-1, with TRBD1 matching 10 bases. In germline, CDR1 is SGDLS, CDR2 YYNGEE. This CDR3 has 15 residues. Unmatched junction bases numbered 3, after V lost 4 bases and J lost 0 bases. For the CDR3, the DNA is TGTGCCAGCAGCCCGACAGGGGGCGTGAACACTGAAGCTTTCTTT. Encoded protein: CASSPTGGVNTEAFF.

The chain has TRBV7-7 and TRBJ2-1; D might be TRBD1 (6 bases). CDR1 is SSHAT and CDR2 is FNYEAQ in the germline V gene (reference sequence). The CDR3 has 13 amino acids. V shed 4 bases and J shed 8 bases, with 12 bases lying between them. CDR3 residues: CASSSIQGYEQFF. The CDR3 DNA follows: TGTGCCAGCAGCTCCATCCAGGGGTATGAGCAGTTCTTC.

The genes are TRBV23-1 and TRBJ1-5; 9 nucleotides match TRBD1. TRBV23-1 is placed among ORFs of uncertain function. The CDR3 consists of 14 residues. V was clipped by 4 bases and J by 7 bases; unmatched bases: 5. The CDR3: CASSLRDREQPQHF. The CDR3 DNA sequence: TGCGCCAGCAGTCTAAGGGACAGGGAACAGCCCCAGCATTTT.

This sequence joins TRBV10-3 and TRBJ2-7; no firm D call. CDR3 size: 13 residues. Germline loops: CDR1 ENHRY, CDR2 SYGVKD. The V end lost 6 bases, the J end lost 5 bases, and 14 bases lay between the germline ends. The CDR3: CAIRRVLGDEQYF. In DNA form, the CDR3 reads TGTGCCATCAGAAGAGTTCTTGGGGACGAGCAGTACTTC.

The chain carries TRBV9 and TRBJ2-1; 7 bases are shared with TRBD2. Germline V gene lookup returns CDR1 SGDLS and CDR2 YYNGEE. CDR3 length equals 17 residues. The trim removed 0 bases at V and 0 bases at J, leaving 6 bases unmatched. This CDR3 is CASSVGEGYGSYNEQFF. The DNA for the CDR3 is TGTGCCAGCAGCGTAGGGGAGGGGTACGGCTCCTACAATGAGCAGTTCTTC.

The rearrangement joins TRBV27 to TRBJ2-5, with D tentatively TRBD1 (5 bases). The germline gives CDR1 MNHEY, CDR2 SMNVEV (reference sequence). This CDR3 is built from 12 residues. Trimming shortened V by 5 bases and J by 5 bases, and 9 bases separated the two germline ends. CDR3 amino acids: CASSPKGETQYF. The CDR3 DNA follows: TGTGCCAGCAGTCCCAAGGGGGAGACCCAGTACTTC.

V is TRBV7-3 and J is TRBJ1-1, with 7 nucleotides matching TRBD1. The trim removed 3 bases at V and 6 bases at J, leaving 4 bases unmatched. Germline CDR1 reads SGHTA; CDR2 reads FQGTGA. CDR3 size: 13 residues. CDR3 DNA: TGTGCCAGCAGCTTGACAGGGATGGCTGAAGCTTTCTTT. Translation: CASSLTGMAEAFF.

CDR3 loop: CASSSNQVNTEAFF. In nucleotides, the CDR3 is TGTGCCAGCAGCTCAAACCAGGTGAACACTGAAGCTTTCTTT. V usage is TRBV7-3 and J usage is TRBJ1-1; D remains unclear. The CDR3 totals 14 residues. The V and J ends lost 4 bases and 0 bases respectively, with 9 bases between them. Germline CDR1 SGHTA, CDR2 FQGTGA.